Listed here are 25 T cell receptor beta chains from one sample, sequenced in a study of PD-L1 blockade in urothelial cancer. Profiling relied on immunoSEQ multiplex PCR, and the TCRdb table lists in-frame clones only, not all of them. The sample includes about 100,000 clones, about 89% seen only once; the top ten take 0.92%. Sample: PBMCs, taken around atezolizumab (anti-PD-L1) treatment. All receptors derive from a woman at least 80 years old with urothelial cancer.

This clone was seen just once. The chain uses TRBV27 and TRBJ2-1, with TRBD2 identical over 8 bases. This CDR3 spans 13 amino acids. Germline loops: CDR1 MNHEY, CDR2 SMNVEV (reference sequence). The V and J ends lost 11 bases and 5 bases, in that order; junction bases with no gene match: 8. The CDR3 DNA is TGTGCCGTCGGGACTAGTGGGAACAATGAGCAGTTCTTC. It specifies CAVGTSGNNEQFF.

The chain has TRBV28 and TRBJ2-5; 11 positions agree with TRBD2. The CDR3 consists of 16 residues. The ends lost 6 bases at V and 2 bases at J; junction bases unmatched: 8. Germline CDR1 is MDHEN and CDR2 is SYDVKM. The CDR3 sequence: CASRTTGTSGQETQYF. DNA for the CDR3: TGTGCCAGCAGAACGACCGGGACTAGCGGACAAGAGACCCAGTACTTC. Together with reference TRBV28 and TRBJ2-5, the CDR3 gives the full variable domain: DVKVTQSSRYLVKRTGEKVFLECVQDMDHENMFWYRQDPGLGLRLIYFSYDVKMKEKGDIPEGYSVSREKKERFSLILESASTNQTSMYLCASRTTGTSGQETQYFGPGTRLLVL.

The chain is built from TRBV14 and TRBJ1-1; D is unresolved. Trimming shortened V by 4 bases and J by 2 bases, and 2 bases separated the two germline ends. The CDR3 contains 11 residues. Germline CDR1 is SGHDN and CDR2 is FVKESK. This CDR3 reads CASSLNTEAFF. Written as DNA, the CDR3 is TGTGCCAGCAGCCTAAACACTGAAGCTTTCTTT. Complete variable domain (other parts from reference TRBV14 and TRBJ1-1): EAGVTQFPSHSVIEKGQTVTLRCDPISGHDNLYWYRRVMGKEIKFLLHFVKESKQDESGMPNNRFLAERTGGTYSTLKVQPAELEDSGVYFCASSLNTEAFFGQGTRLTVV.

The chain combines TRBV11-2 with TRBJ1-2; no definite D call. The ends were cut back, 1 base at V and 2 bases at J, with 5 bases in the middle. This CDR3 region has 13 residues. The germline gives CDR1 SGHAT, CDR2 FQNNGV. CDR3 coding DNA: TGTGCCAGCAGCTTAGGGGCGAACTATGGCTACACCTTC. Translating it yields CASSLGANYGYTF.

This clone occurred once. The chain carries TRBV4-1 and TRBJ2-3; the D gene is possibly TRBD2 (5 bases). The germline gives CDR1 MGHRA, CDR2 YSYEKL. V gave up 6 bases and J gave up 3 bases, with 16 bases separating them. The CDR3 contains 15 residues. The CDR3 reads CASRLHRELTDTQYF. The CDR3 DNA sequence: TGCGCCAGCAGACTTCATAGGGAGTTGACAGATACGCAGTATTTT.

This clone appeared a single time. CDR3 coding DNA: TGTGCCAGCAGCTCATGGGGATCTTCAGGGGTCCGGGCGAACACCGGGGAGCTGTTTTTT. Translated: CASSSWGSSGVRANTGELFF. The chain links TRBV7-8 to TRBJ2-2, with D tentatively TRBD1 (6 bases). Trimming removed 4 bases from V and 0 bases from J, with 24 bases in between. This CDR3 has 20 amino acids. Germline V gene sequence: CDR1 SGHVS, CDR2 FQNEAQ.

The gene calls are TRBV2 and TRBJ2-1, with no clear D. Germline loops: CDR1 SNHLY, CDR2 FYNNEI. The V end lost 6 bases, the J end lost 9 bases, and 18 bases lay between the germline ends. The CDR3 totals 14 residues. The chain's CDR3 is CASSPGPVPGEQFF. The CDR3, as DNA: TGTGCCAGCAGCCCTGGGCCCGTCCCAGGTGAGCAGTTCTTC.

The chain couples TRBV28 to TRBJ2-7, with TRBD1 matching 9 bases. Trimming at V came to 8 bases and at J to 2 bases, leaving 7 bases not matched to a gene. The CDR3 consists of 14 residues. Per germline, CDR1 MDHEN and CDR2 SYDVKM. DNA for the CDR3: TGTGCCAGCCAAGGGGGACAGGGAGCCTACGAGCAGTACTTC. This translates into CASQGGQGAYEQYF.

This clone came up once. CDR3 DNA: TGTGCCAGTACCCCGGAGGGGGCGACCTCCTACGAGCAGTACTTC. Translation gives CASTPEGATSYEQYF. V gene TRBV19 combines with J gene TRBJ2-7, with D possibly being TRBD1 (7 bases). Trimming cost V 7 bases and J 0 bases, with 16 bases left between them. Looked up from germline, CDR1 is LNHDA and CDR2 is SQIVND (reference sequence). CDR3 length equals 15 residues.

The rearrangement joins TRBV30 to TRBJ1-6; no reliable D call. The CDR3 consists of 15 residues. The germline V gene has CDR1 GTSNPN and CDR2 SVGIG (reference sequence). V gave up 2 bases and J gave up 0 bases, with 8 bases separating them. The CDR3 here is CAWSFTSSYNSPLHF. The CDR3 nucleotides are TGTGCCTGGAGTTTTACTAGCTCCTATAATTCACCCCTCCACTTT.

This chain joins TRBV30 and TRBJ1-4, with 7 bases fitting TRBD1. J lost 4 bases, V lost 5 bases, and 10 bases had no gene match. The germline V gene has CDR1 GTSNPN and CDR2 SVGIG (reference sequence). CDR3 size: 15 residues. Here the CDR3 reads CAWGPGQVHNEKLFF. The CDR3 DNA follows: TGTGCCTGGGGTCCCGGACAGGTCCATAATGAAAAACTGTTTTTT.

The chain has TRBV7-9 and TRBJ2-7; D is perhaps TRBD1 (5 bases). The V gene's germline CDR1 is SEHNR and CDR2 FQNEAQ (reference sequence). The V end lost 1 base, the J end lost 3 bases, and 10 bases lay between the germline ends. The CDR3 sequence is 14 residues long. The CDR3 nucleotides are TGTGCCAGCAGCTTAGGCGCCCAGGGCTACGAGCAGTACTTC. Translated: CASSLGAQGYEQYF.

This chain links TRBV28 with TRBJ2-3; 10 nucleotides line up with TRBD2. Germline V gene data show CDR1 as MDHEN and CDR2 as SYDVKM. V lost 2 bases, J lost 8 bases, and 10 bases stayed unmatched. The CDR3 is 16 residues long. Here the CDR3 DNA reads TGTGCCAGCAGTTTAGGGTCTAGCGGGGGAATCGGTACGCAGTATTTT. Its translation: CASSLGSSGGIGTQYF.

The chain's CDR3 is CAISESQVMNTEAFF. CDR3 nucleotides: TGTGCCATCAGTGAGTCACAGGTCATGAACACTGAAGCTTTCTTT. The chain employs TRBV10-3 and TRBJ1-1; a possible D gene is TRBD1 (5 bases). The CDR3 covers 15 residues. V lost 0 bases and J lost 0, with 8 bases in between. Germline lookup yields CDR1 ENHRY and CDR2 SYGVKD.

In DNA form, the CDR3 reads TGTGCCAGCAGCTTGGGCAGAGGGTCTCAGCCCCAGCATTTT. It yields the protein CASSLGRGSQPQHF. The rearrangement uses TRBV5-6 and TRBJ1-5; D is undetermined. This CDR3 has 14 amino acids. The germline CDR1 and CDR2 sequences are SGHDT and YYEEEE. Trimming removed 0 bases at V and 6 bases at J, with 10 bases between. Filled out from reference TRBV5-6 and TRBJ1-5, the complete variable domain reads DAGVTQSPTHLIKTRGQQVTLRCSPKSGHDTVSWYQQALGQGPQFIFQYYEEEERQRGNFPDRFSGHQFPNYSSELNVNALLLGDSALYLCASSLGRGSQPQHFGDGTRLSIL.

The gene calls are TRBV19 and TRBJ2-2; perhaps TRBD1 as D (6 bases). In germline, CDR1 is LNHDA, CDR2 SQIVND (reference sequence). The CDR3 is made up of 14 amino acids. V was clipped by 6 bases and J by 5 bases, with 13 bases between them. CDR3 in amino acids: CASRTHTGTGELFF. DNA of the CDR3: TGTGCCAGTAGGACACACACAGGGACCGGGGAGCTGTTTTTT. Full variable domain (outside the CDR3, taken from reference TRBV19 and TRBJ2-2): DGGITQSPKYLFRKEGQNVTLSCEQNLNHDAMYWYRQDPGQGLRLIYYSQIVNDFQKGDIAEGYSVSREKKESFPLTVTSAQKNPTAFYLCASRTHTGTGELFFGEGSRLTVL.

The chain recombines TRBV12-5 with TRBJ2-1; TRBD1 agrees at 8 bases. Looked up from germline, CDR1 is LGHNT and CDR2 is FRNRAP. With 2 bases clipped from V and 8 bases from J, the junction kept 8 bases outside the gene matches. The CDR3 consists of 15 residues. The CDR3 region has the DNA TGTGCTAGTGGTTTGCTTGACAGGGGTCAGGATGAGCAGTTCTTC. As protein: CASGLLDRGQDEQFF.

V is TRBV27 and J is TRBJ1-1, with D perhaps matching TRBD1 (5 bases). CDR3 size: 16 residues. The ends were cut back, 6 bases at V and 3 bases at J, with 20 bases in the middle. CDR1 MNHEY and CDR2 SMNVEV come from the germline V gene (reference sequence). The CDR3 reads CASSLRDRGRDTEAFF. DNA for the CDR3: TGTGCCAGCAGCTTACGGGACCGCGGGAGGGACACTGAAGCTTTCTTT.

CDR3 region: CATSTGMSTDTQYF. CDR3 bases: TGTGCCACCAGTACCGGGATGAGCACAGATACGCAGTATTTT. This chain links TRBV15 with TRBJ2-3, with D perhaps TRBD2 (5 bases). This CDR3 is 14 amino acids long. Germline loops: CDR1 LNHNV, CDR2 YYDKDF (reference sequence). V lost 6 bases and J 0 bases, leaving 10 bases between the germline ends.

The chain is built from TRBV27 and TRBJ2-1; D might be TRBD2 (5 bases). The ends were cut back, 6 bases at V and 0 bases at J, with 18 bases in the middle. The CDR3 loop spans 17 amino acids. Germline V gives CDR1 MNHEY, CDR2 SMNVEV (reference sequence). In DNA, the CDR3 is TGTGCCAGCAGACGCCGCATAAGCGCGGGCTCCTACAATGAGCAGTTCTTC. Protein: CASRRRISAGSYNEQFF.

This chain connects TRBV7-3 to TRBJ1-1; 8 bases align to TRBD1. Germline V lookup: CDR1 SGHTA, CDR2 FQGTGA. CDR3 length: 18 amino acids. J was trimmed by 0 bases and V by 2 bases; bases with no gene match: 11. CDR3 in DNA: TGTGCCAGCAGCTTACGCGGAGGGACAGGAGAACTGAACACTGAAGCTTTCTTT. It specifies CASSLRGGTGELNTEAFF. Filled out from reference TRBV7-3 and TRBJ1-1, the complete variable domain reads GAGVSQTPSNKVTEKGKYVELRCDPISGHTALYWYRQSLGQGPEFLIYFQGTGAADDSGLPNDRFFAVRPEGSVSTLKIQRTERGDSAVYLCASSLRGGTGELNTEAFFGQGTRLTVV.

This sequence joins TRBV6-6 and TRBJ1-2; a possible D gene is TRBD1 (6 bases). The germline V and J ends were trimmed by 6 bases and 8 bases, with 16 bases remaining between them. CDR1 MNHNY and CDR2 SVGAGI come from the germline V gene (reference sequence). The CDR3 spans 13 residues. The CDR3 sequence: CASRILQGEGYTF. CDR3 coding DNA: TGTGCCAGCAGGATTTTACAGGGAGAGGGCTACACCTTC.

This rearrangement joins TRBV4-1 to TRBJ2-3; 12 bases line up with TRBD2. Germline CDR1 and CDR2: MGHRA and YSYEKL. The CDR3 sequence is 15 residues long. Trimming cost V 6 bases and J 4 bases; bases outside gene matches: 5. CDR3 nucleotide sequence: TGCGCCAGCAGTCGACTAGCGGGAGTAGCAGATACGCAGTATTTT. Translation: CASSRLAGVADTQYF.

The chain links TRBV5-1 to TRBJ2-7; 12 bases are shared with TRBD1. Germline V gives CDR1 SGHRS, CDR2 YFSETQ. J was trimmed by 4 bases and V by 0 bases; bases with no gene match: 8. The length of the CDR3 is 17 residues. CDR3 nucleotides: TGCGCCAGCAGCTTGGTGCGGGGGACAGGGGGCTTGTACGAGCAGTACTTC. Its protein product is CASSLVRGTGGLYEQYF.

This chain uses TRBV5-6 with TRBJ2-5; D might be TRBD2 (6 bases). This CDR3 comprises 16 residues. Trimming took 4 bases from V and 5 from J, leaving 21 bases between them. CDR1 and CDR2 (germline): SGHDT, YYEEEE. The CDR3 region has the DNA TGTGCCAGCAGCACTTCCGGGACTCTCTGGGGGGAGACCCAGTACTTC. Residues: CASSTSGTLWGETQYF.